This record covers a single T cell receptor beta chain. The antigen is not known. The germline CDR1 and CDR2 sequences are PRHDT and FYEKMQ (reference sequence). This CDR3 region has 11 residues. V was clipped by 5 bases and J by 10 bases, with 8 bases between them. This sample stems from a study of T cell responses to AZD1222 COVID-19 vaccine. The table came from immunoSEQ multiplex PCR; TCRdb's copy has only in-frame clones and leaves some out. The sample holds 90,000 to 120,000 clones, around 93% seen once. Study-level results: Females made up more of the donors, who were largely white British, and clonal diversity may have come out too low.

This sequence was found in an adult who received the AZD1222 COVID-19 vaccine. The source was peripheral blood, collected 28 days after the second AZD1222 dose. The J gene is TRBJ2-2, the V gene TRBV13; D may be TRBD1 (5 bases). For the CDR3, the DNA is TGTGCCAGCAGCCCTGGGGCGGAGCTGTTTTTT. As protein: CASSPGAELFF.